This TCR beta chain derives from a study of shared clonotypes between healthy human individuals. With regard to this clone: What it binds is not known.

All donors were Caucasian adults living in Nashville, Tennessee. Naive CD4+ cells were CD45RA-selected; the remaining cells were memory. Study observations and caveats: Rarefaction gave evidence that sorted-subset sequencing remained incomplete despite large depth. When compared with the clonotypes that were shared by all four sorted-subset donors, the non-shared clonotypes turned out to have lower generation probabilities.

TCRdb's copy holds only in-frame clones and misses some; the assay was immunoSEQ multiplex PCR. The data hold some 680,000 clones, with about 80% observed a single time. Material: memory CD4+ T cells sorted from blood. The subset denotes: CD45RA-negative fraction. The sequence was collected from a woman in her twenties or thirties in good health.

The CDR3 region is CACSTGGPKNIQYF. As DNA, the CDR3 is TGTGCCTGTTCCACTGGGGGCCCCAAAAACATTCAGTACTTC. The chain employs TRBV30 and TRBJ2-4, with D tentatively TRBD1 (6 bases). Looked up from germline, CDR1 is GTSNPN and CDR2 is SVGIG (reference sequence). Trimming took 6 bases from V and 2 from J, leaving 14 bases between them. The CDR3 runs 14 residues.